These T cell receptor beta chains were read from a single sample in a study of T cells after yellow fever vaccination. TCRdb re-analysed the 5' RACE reads in MiXCR, keeping a single row per CDR3 protein. The sample has 250,000 to 400,000 distinct CDR3 sequences, about 4% seen once. The sequenced sample was PBMCs, obtained 5 days after the yellow fever booster vaccination. The source of these receptors is a man between 18 and 35 years old who received the YFV17D yellow fever vaccine. Both conserved end residues are part of each CDR3. The D gene is left open where the match is weak. The size field is filled for only some rows; it gives once, few, many or a size class.

D gene	CDR3 length	V gene	J gene	clone size	CDR3 protein	CDR3 DNA
.	13	TRBV5-1	TRBJ2-3	.	CASSLTGTGTQYF	TGCGCCAGCAGCTTGACTGGTACTGGTACGCAGTATTTT
.	14	TRBV4-3	TRBJ2-5	few	CASSQGLVRETQYF	TGCGCCAGCAGCCAAGGTCTAGTTAGGGAGACCCAGTACTTC
TRBD2	13	TRBV6-5	TRBJ2-7	few	CASSPGLAREQYF	TGTGCCAGCAGTCCCGGACTAGCGCGCGAGCAGTACTTC
.	12	TRBV6-2/TRBV6-3	TRBJ2-3	few	CASTPGGDTQYF	TGTGCCAGCACCCCCGGAGGAGATACGCAGTATTTT
.	15	TRBV12-3/TRBV12-4	TRBJ2-1	.	CASSLVWARYNEQFF	TGTGCCAGCAGTTTAGTTTGGGCGCGTTACAATGAGCAGTTCTTC
TRBD2	15	TRBV7-2	TRBJ2-5	many	CASSLAGGLGETQYF	TGTGCCAGCAGCTTAGCGGGGGGACTAGGAGAGACCCAGTACTTC
TRBD2	16	TRBV7-2	TRBJ2-1	.	CASTPTGLAANNEQFF	TGTGCCAGCACCCCCACCGGACTAGCGGCCAACAATGAGCAGTTCTTC
.	14	TRBV20-1	TRBJ1-5	.	CSAREKDSNQPQHF	TGCAGTGCTAGAGAAAAAGATAGCAATCAGCCCCAGCATTTT
.	11	TRBV7-9	TRBJ2-3	many	CASSLIDTQYF	TGTGCCAGCAGCTTAATAGATACGCAGTATTTT
.	16	TRBV5-1	TRBJ1-4	few	CASSQARAVTNEKLFF	TGCGCCAGCAGCCAGGCCCGGGCAGTGACTAATGAAAAACTGTTTTTT
.	18	TRBV20-1	TRBJ1-5	few	CSASGKIGPSGLNQPQHF	TGCAGTGCTAGCGGAAAGATCGGACCAAGTGGCCTGAATCAGCCCCAGCATTTT
.	15	TRBV27	TRBJ1-6	.	CASSFERPYNSPLHF	TGTGCCAGCAGTTTTGAGCGACCGTATAATTCACCCCTCCACTTT
.	14	TRBV7-9	TRBJ2-1	.	CASSLVVALGEQFF	TGTGCCAGCAGCTTAGTCGTTGCCCTGGGTGAGCAGTTCTTC
.	13	TRBV7-2	TRBJ2-1	many	CASSWSSYNEQFF	TGTGCCAGCAGCTGGAGCTCCTACAATGAGCAGTTCTTC
.	15	TRBV19	TRBJ1-5	.	CASSIEDSSNQPQHF	TGTGCCAGTAGTATAGAGGACAGTAGCAATCAGCCCCAGCATTTT
.	14	TRBV6-1	TRBJ2-4	few	CAIIADLAKNIQYF	TGTGCCATTATAGCGGACCTAGCCAAAAACATTCAGTACTTC